The 30 T cell receptor beta chains below all came from one sample that was sequenced in a study of identical twins. In TCRdb, the 5' RACE reads were re-called with MiXCR into one record per CDR3 protein. This sample carries 120,000 to 150,000 distinct CDR3 sequences, roughly 3.5% of them seen once, and the ten largest clones take around 8%. The specimen was memory T cells sorted from blood. These receptors all come from a man aged 18-30 years in good health.

In its sample, this clonotype was seen a few times. The chain uses TRBV7-2 and TRBJ2-1; the match to TRBD2 covers 7 bases. This CDR3 has 16 residues. J lost 7 bases, V lost 4 bases, and 13 bases had no gene match. Germline CDR1 and CDR2: SGHTA and FQGNSA. CDR3 DNA: TGTGCCAGCAGCTCCCGCGGGGCGGGAGTTATAAATGAGCAGTTCTTC. It translates to CASSSRGAGVINEQFF. Full variable domain (remainder filled in from reference TRBV7-2 and TRBJ2-1): GAGVSQSPSNKVTEKGKDVELRCDPISGHTALYWYRQSLGQGLEFLIYFQGNSAPDKSGLPSDRFSAERTGGSVSTLTIQRTQQEDSAVYLCASSSRGAGVINEQFFGPGTRLTVL.

This clonotype was detected many times. J is TRBJ2-5 and V is TRBV12-3 or TRBV12-4; the match to TRBD2 covers 10 bases. This CDR3 comprises 15 residues. The J segment lost 5 bases and the V segment lost 3 bases, leaving 6 bases of the junction unmatched. CDR3 sequence: CASSLASGRVETQYF. DNA of the CDR3: TGTGCCAGCAGTTTGGCTAGCGGGAGAGTGGAGACCCAGTACTTC.

This clonotype was seen many times. The chain combines TRBV7-2 with TRBJ2-3, with 7 bases aligning to TRBD2. The CDR3 totals 17 residues. The V gene end was trimmed by 0 bases and the J gene end by 4 bases; junction bases not matched to a gene: 10. Germline assignment: CDR1 SGHTA and CDR2 FQGNSA. CDR3 nucleotides: TGTGCCAGCAGCTTAGCTCTAGGCGGGAGAGGATCAGATACGCAGTATTTT. Its translation: CASSLALGGRGSDTQYF.

This clonotype came up many times. The rearrangement uses TRBV7-8 and TRBJ2-3; D not resolved. Trimming pared 2 bases from V and 5 bases from J, leaving 8 bases between. The CDR3 covers 13 residues. The germline V gene encodes CDR1 SGHVS and CDR2 FQNEAQ. This chain's CDR3 is CASSLFLGDTQYF. In DNA, the CDR3 is TGTGCCAGCAGCTTATTTTTGGGAGATACGCAGTATTTT.

The table lists this clonotype with many counts. This chain joins TRBV18 and TRBJ2-1; no definite D call. The CDR3 has 13 amino acids. Germline CDR1 and CDR2: KGHSH and LQKENI. Trimming stripped 2 bases from V and 7 bases from J, with 9 bases between. The CDR3 protein is CASSPSRGNEQFF. For the CDR3, the DNA is TGTGCCAGCTCACCATCACGTGGTAATGAGCAGTTCTTC.

Many counts were recorded for this clonotype. This chain joins TRBV20-1 and TRBJ1-2; 10 nucleotides match TRBD1. The CDR3 extends over 15 amino acids. The trim removed 0 bases at V and 4 bases at J, leaving 5 bases unmatched. CDR1 is DFQATT and CDR2 is SNEGSKA in the germline V gene (reference sequence). CDR3 protein: CSARDHRDRGYGYTF. Here the CDR3 DNA reads TGCAGTGCTAGAGATCATCGGGACAGGGGCTATGGCTACACCTTC.

A few counts support this clonotype. The chain recombines TRBV11-2 with TRBJ2-7, with D possibly matching TRBD2 (6 bases). The V end was cut by 5 bases, the J end by 3 bases, with 14 bases between. The CDR3 contains 14 residues. Germline V gene lookup returns CDR1 SGHAT and CDR2 FQNNGV. CDR3 bases: TGTGCCAGCAGCGTTAAGGGGAGGAACTACGAGCAGTACTTC. This translates into CASSVKGRNYEQYF.

This clonotype was seen many times. This rearrangement joins TRBV7-6 to TRBJ1-2; D is unresolved. The CDR3 contains 14 residues. The V and J ends lost 5 bases and 4 bases respectively, with 14 bases between them. The germline CDR1 and CDR2 sequences are SGHVS and FNYEAQ. The CDR3 sequence: CASSPLGSPYGYTF. DNA for the CDR3: TGTGCCAGCAGCCCTTTGGGGTCCCCCTATGGCTACACCTTC.

Ten or more counts support this clonotype. This chain links TRBV5-1 with TRBJ2-1; D gene unclear. V lost 0 bases to trimming and J lost 4 bases, with 8 bases between them. Per germline, CDR1 SGHRS and CDR2 YFSETQ. The CDR3 is 14 residues long. This CDR3 is CASSLEVGYNEQFF. The CDR3 DNA follows: TGCGCCAGCAGCTTGGAGGTCGGATACAATGAGCAGTTCTTC.

This clonotype was seen many times. J is TRBJ2-1 and V is TRBV20-1; 7 bases fit TRBD2. This CDR3 contains 13 residues. The germline V gene encodes CDR1 DFQATT and CDR2 SNEGSKA (reference sequence). Trimming removed 4 bases from V and 6 bases from J; junction bases left unmatched: 6. The CDR3 here is CSANPSGSNEQFF. Here the CDR3 DNA reads TGCAGTGCTAACCCTAGCGGCAGCAATGAGCAGTTCTTC.

The sample holds many counts of this clonotype. The V gene is TRBV7-9, the J gene TRBJ2-1; no reliable D call. CDR1 SEHNR and CDR2 FQNEAQ come from the germline V gene (reference sequence). V lost 1 base and J 9 bases, leaving 13 bases between the germline ends. The CDR3 is made up of 14 amino acids. The CDR3 DNA sequence: TGTGCCAGCAGCTTAGGGTATGGAATGAGTGAGCAGTTCTTC. As protein: CASSLGYGMSEQFF.

Remarks on this clonotype: A read error may explain this, as a much larger clone is one base away. This chain uses TRBV4-2 with TRBJ1-4; D remains ambiguous. Germline V gene lookup returns CDR1 LGHNA and CDR2 YNFKEQ. Deletions cut 0 bases from V and 0 bases from J, with 8 bases between. The CDR3 totals 16 residues. In DNA form, the CDR3 reads TGTGCCAGCAGCCAAGATCCGACCTCAACTAATGAAAAACTGTTTTTT. Amino acid sequence: CASSQDPTSTNEKLFF.

This clonotype has more than one count but fewer than ten. The J gene is TRBJ2-4, the V gene TRBV28; 14 bases agree with TRBD2. V was clipped by 3 bases and J by 11 bases; unmatched bases: 3. This CDR3 has 14 residues. Germline lookup yields CDR1 MDHEN and CDR2 SYDVKM. CDR3 bases: TGTGCCAGCAGTTTGACTAGCGGGAGGGCCGTTCAGTACTTC. As protein: CASSLTSGRAVQYF. Filled out from reference TRBV28 and TRBJ2-4, the complete variable domain reads DVKVTQSSRYLVKRTGEKVFLECVQDMDHENMFWYRQDPGLGLRLIYFSYDVKMKEKGDIPEGYSVSREKKERFSLILESASTNQTSMYLCASSLTSGRAVQYFGAGTRLSVL.

This clonotype has a count of ten or more. The chain combines TRBV6-5 with TRBJ1-6; a weak D match, TRBD1 (5 bases). The CDR3 loop spans 15 amino acids. Germline V gives CDR1 MNHEY, CDR2 SVGAGI. Trimming left V 6 bases short and J 8 bases short, with 17 bases between. This chain's CDR3 is CASRSRVTGHSPLHF. The CDR3 DNA reads as TGTGCCAGCAGGTCCAGGGTAACTGGACATTCACCCCTCCACTTT.

This clonotype was seen at least ten times. The rearrangement links TRBV5-5 to TRBJ2-5, with 10 bases fitting TRBD1. The germline CDR1 and CDR2 sequences are SGHKS and YYEKEE (reference sequence). CDR3 size: 16 residues. J gave up 4 bases and V 2 bases, and 8 bases lay outside the gene matches. The CDR3 DNA is TGTGCCAGCAGCTTTTCCGGGACAGGGGCCCGAGAGACCCAGTACTTC. It is translated as CASSFSGTGARETQYF.

This clonotype has a handful of counts. The chain couples TRBV30 to TRBJ1-2; 10 bases agree with TRBD1. The CDR3 spans 15 residues. The germline V gene encodes CDR1 GTSNPN and CDR2 SVGIG (reference sequence). The ends lost 8 bases at V and 7 bases at J; junction bases unmatched: 16. CDR3 sequence reads: CAGMTGGAVEGGYTF. DNA of the CDR3: TGTGCCGGAATGACAGGGGGCGCAGTCGAAGGTGGCTACACCTTC. Drawing the rest from reference TRBV30 and TRBJ1-2, the complete variable domain is SQTIHQWPATLVQPVGSPLSLECTVEGTSNPNLYWYRQAAGRGLQLLFYSVGIGQISSEVPQNLSASRPQDRQFILSSKKLLLSDSGFYLCAGMTGGAVEGGYTFGSGTRLTVV.

This clonotype has ten or more counts. The V gene is TRBV6-5, the J gene TRBJ2-1, with D unresolved. V dropped 0 bases and J dropped 14 bases, with 20 bases sitting between them. This CDR3 spans 15 amino acids. The germline V gene encodes CDR1 MNHEY and CDR2 SVGAGI. CDR3 in amino acids: CASSYSMEGATVKFF. The CDR3 DNA follows: TGTGCCAGCAGTTACTCAATGGAAGGAGCGACGGTTAAGTTCTTC.

This clonotype was picked up many times. The chain couples TRBV29-1 to TRBJ2-3; D is uncertain. The germline gives CDR1 SQVTM, CDR2 ANQGSEA. V lost 2 bases, J lost 6 bases, and 12 bases lay in between. The CDR3 loop spans 13 amino acids. DNA of the CDR3: TGCAGCGTTGAAATCCGCGCTGACGATACGCAGTATTTT. Translation gives CSVEIRADDTQYF.

The chain combines TRBV29-1 with TRBJ2-7; D might be TRBD1 (6 bases). Trimming took off 4 bases at V and 3 bases at J, with 13 bases between the two ends. Per the germline V gene, CDR1 is SQVTM and CDR2 is ANQGSEA. The length of the CDR3 is 13 residues. The CDR3 loop is CSVASQGFYEQYF. Here the CDR3 DNA reads TGCAGCGTTGCGTCACAGGGTTTCTACGAGCAGTACTTC.

This clonotype was seen many times. The chain employs TRBV6-1 and TRBJ1-6; D call uncertain. CDR3 length: 11 amino acids. The germline V gene has CDR1 MNHNS and CDR2 SASEGT. With 2 bases removed from V and 11 bases from J, the gap between germline ends came to 4 bases. The CDR3 reads CASSERTPLHF. In nucleotides, the CDR3 is TGTGCCAGCAGTGAAAGGACACCCCTCCACTTT.

This clonotype was seen ten or more times. The rearrangement uses TRBV28 and TRBJ2-1; 7 bases are a match to TRBD2. CDR1 is MDHEN, CDR2 SYDVKM, per germline. J lost 1 base, V lost 6 bases, and 12 bases had no gene match. The CDR3 is 17 amino acids. CDR3 coding DNA: TGTGCCAGCAGCACAACGGGCCAGGGAGGGTCCTACAATGAGCAGTTCTTC. It is translated as CASSTTGQGGSYNEQFF.

The chain has TRBV29-1 and TRBJ1-1; weak D call: TRBD1 (5 bases). Germline CDR1 SQVTM, CDR2 ANQGSEA. The CDR3 loop spans 12 amino acids. Deletions cut 6 bases from V and 4 bases from J, with 12 bases between. The CDR3 sequence: CSVRGGGTEAFF. DNA for the CDR3: TGCAGCGTCCGCGGGGGGGGCACTGAAGCTTTCTTT.

This clonotype has at least ten counts. The J gene is TRBJ2-3, the V gene TRBV20-1; the D is unclear. The ends were cut back, 0 bases at V and 1 base at J, with 11 bases in the middle. The CDR3 spans 15 residues. CDR1 and CDR2 from the germline V gene are DFQATT and SNEGSKA (reference sequence). CDR3 sequence (DNA): TGCAGTGCTAGAGATCCGCCGTCTCGCACAGATACGCAGTATTTT. Its protein product is CSARDPPSRTDTQYF.

This clonotype has a count of ten or more. The chain has TRBV3-1 and TRBJ2-1, with TRBD2 matching over 10 bases. The germline V gene encodes CDR1 LGHDT and CDR2 YNNKEL (reference sequence). The CDR3 spans 16 residues. The junction had 8 bases not matched to a gene; V was cut back by 3 bases and J by 6 bases. The CDR3 nucleotides read TGTGCCAGCAGCCAGAACCCGGGACTAGCGTCCAATGAGCAGTTCTTC. As protein: CASSQNPGLASNEQFF.

This clonotype was picked up many times. The J gene is TRBJ2-1, the V gene TRBV2; 7 nucleotides agree with TRBD2. V dropped 3 bases and J dropped 4; count of bases not matched to a gene: 0. CDR1 and CDR2 (germline): SNHLY, FYNNEI. This CDR3 has 13 residues. The CDR3 sequence is CASSEREYNEQFF. CDR3 DNA: TGTGCCAGCAGTGAGCGGGAGTACAATGAGCAGTTCTTC.

In this sample, this clonotype turned up a few times. The V call is TRBV6-1, the J call TRBJ2-5; TRBD2 aligns across 11 bases. The CDR3 contains 15 residues. The trim removed 7 bases at V and 4 bases at J, leaving 8 bases unmatched. CDR1 is MNHNS, CDR2 SASEGT, per germline. CDR3 nucleotides: TGTGCCAGCACCCCGGGACTAGCGGCAAGAGAGACCCAGTACTTC. This codes for CASTPGLAARETQYF.

This clonotype was detected ten times or more. This chain links TRBV7-8 with TRBJ2-7; 7 bases match TRBD1. Germline V gene sequence: CDR1 SGHVS, CDR2 FQNEAQ. The ends lost 5 bases at V and 2 bases at J; junction bases unmatched: 3. The CDR3 contains 13 residues. CDR3 DNA: TGTGCCAGCAGCCAACAGGGGACCTACGAGCAGTACGTC. The encoded protein is CASSQQGTYEQYV.

This clonotype was recorded at least ten times. The chain couples TRBV27 to TRBJ2-2; 7 nucleotides align to TRBD1. In germline, CDR1 is MNHEY, CDR2 SMNVEV (reference sequence). Trimming cost V 5 bases and J 3 bases; bases outside gene matches: 12. The CDR3 is made up of 17 amino acids. The CDR3 nucleotides are TGTGCCAGCAGTCGGGACAGTGCCCTCGAACACACCGGGGAGCTGTTTTTT. As protein: CASSRDSALEHTGELFF.

This clonotype was observed at least ten times. CDR3 amino acids: CSARDQKGAYSNQPQHF. The CDR3 DNA reads TGCAGTGCTAGAGATCAAAAGGGGGCATATAGCAATCAGCCCCAGCATTTT. The chain has TRBV20-1 and TRBJ1-5; the match to TRBD1 covers 7 bases. Germline CDR1 reads DFQATT; CDR2 reads SNEGSKA (reference sequence). CDR3 size: 17 residues. V trimming: 0 bases; J trimming: 0 bases; junction bases outside the gene matches: 8.

This clonotype was observed many times. The chain employs TRBV28 and TRBJ1-5; possible D gene TRBD1, 6 bases. The germline V and J ends were trimmed by 6 bases and 4 bases, with 13 bases remaining between them. CDR3 length equals 14 residues. CDR1 is MDHEN, CDR2 SYDVKM, per germline. The CDR3 bases are TGTGCCAGCAGATCACCGGGACAAAATCAGCCCCAGCATTTT. Its translation: CASRSPGQNQPQHF.